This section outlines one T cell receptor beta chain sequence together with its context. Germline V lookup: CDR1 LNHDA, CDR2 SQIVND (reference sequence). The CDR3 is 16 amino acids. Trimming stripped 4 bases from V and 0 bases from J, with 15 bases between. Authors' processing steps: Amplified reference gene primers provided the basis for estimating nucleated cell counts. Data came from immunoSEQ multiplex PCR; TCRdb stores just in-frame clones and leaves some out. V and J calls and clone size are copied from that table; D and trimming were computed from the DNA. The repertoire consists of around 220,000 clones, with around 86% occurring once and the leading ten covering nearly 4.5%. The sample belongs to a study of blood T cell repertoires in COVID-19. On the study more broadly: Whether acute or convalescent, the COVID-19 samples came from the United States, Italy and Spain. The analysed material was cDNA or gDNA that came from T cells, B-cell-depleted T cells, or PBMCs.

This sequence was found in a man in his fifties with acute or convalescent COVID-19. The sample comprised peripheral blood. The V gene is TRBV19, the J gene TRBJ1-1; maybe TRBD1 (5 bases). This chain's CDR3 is CASSRTLGLLNTEAFF. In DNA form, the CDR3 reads TGTGCCAGTAGTAGGACCCTGGGACTGCTGAACACTGAAGCTTTCTTT. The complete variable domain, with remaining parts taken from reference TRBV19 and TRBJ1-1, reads DGGITQSPKYLFRKEGQNVTLSCEQNLNHDAMYWYRQDPGQGLRLIYYSQIVNDFQKGDIAEGYSVSREKKESFPLTVTSAQKNPTAFYLCASSRTLGLLNTEAFFGQGTRLTVV.